The present T cell receptor (beta chain) was sequenced within a study of CD8 T cells in Susac syndrome. RNA was extracted with the RNeasy kit, and a quantity of roughly 0.5 to 1 ug was reverse transcribed using random hexamers. A multiplex approach, immunoSEQ multiplex PCR, amplified TCR beta CDR3 across 54 Vbeta and 13 Jbeta. TCRdb called the immunoSEQ multiplex PCR reads again in MiXCR, with one record for every CDR3 protein. This sample yields 120,000 to 150,000 distinct CDR3 sequences, of which roughly 96% are seen a single time; about 0.11% belongs to the top ten. Sequencing of TCR beta drew on CD8+ and CD4+ T cells from blood. The multiple sclerosis controls consisted of treatment-naive patients with relapsing-remitting disease, either stable or active. The CDR3 has 16 amino acids. Trimming at V came to 4 bases and at J to 5 bases, leaving 11 bases not matched to a gene. Per the germline V gene, CDR1 is SGHRS and CDR2 is YFSETQ.

The material sequenced was CD4+ T cells from PBMCs. This chain joins TRBV5-1 and TRBJ2-1; TRBD2 agrees at 8 bases. The sequence derives from a human donor with multiple sclerosis. The CDR3 DNA sequence: TGCGCCAGCAGCCCCCCGCGTGTAGCGGGGAACAATGAGCAGTTCTTC. Translated, it gives CASSPPRVAGNNEQFF.